These 32 T cell receptor beta chains share one sample of origin, sequenced in a study of cytomegalovirus exposure and HLA in healthy donors. The PCR used 60 Vbeta and 13 Jbeta primers. Measured with immunoSEQ multiplex PCR; TCRdb has only the in-frame clones, and not every one. The sample carries 90,000 to 120,000 clones, approximately 79% recorded once. Sequenced material: PBMCs. The receptor set was obtained from a woman in her thirties or forties in good health and CMV-seropositive.

This sequence joins TRBV19 and TRBJ1-1; TRBD1 aligns across 7 bases. J lost 4 bases, V lost 6 bases, and 5 bases had no gene match. Germline V gene data show CDR1 as LNHDA and CDR2 as SQIVND (reference sequence). This CDR3 comprises 13 residues. This chain's CDR3 is CASRTGSGTEAFF. The CDR3 DNA sequence: TGTGCCAGTAGGACAGGGTCGGGCACTGAAGCTTTCTTT.

The chain links TRBV29-1 to TRBJ1-4, with 8 bases that match TRBD1. This CDR3 contains 12 residues. V shed 6 bases and J 8 bases; nucleotides not matched to a gene: 5. Germline CDR1 SQVTM, CDR2 ANQGSEA. CDR3 coding DNA: TGCAGCGTCAGGGGGCTTGGGGAAAAACTGTTTTTT. Translation: CSVRGLGEKLFF.

The J gene is TRBJ2-3, the V gene TRBV6-5; TRBD1 matches at 7 bases. V shed 6 bases and J 4 bases; nucleotides not matched to a gene: 7. The CDR3 consists of 14 residues. Germline lookup yields CDR1 MNHEY and CDR2 SVGAGI. CDR3 DNA sequence: TGTGCCAGCAGCCTACAGGGGACCTCAGATACGCAGTATTTT. Protein sequence: CASSLQGTSDTQYF.

This sequence joins TRBV2 and TRBJ1-5; possibly TRBD1 for D (5 bases). Germline V gene data show CDR1 as SNHLY and CDR2 as FYNNEI. The V end lost 8 bases, the J end lost 2 bases, and 22 bases lay between the germline ends. The CDR3 has 17 amino acids. The DNA of the CDR3 is TGTGCCAGCGATGAGGCAGGGCATGGTGGGGGCAATCAGCCCCAGCATTTT. It is translated as CASDEAGHGGGNQPQHF. Full variable domain (missing parts from reference TRBV2 and TRBJ1-5): EPEVTQTPSHQVTQMGQEVILRCVPISNHLYFYWYRQILGQKVEFLVSFYNNEISEKSEIFDDQFSVERPDGSNFTLKIRSTKLEDSAMYFCASDEAGHGGGNQPQHFGDGTRLSIL.

The chain uses TRBV2 and TRBJ1-2; D is unclear. Trimming stripped 4 bases from V and 2 bases from J, with 5 bases between. The CDR3 spans 12 residues. Per germline, CDR1 SNHLY and CDR2 FYNNEI. CDR3 residues: CASSVGNYGYTF. The CDR3, as DNA: TGTGCCAGCAGTGTCGGGAACTATGGCTACACCTTC.

The chain recombines TRBV7-9 with TRBJ1-1; 9 bases match TRBD1. The CDR3 is 15 amino acids. V shed 6 bases and J 5 bases; nucleotides not matched to a gene: 10. Germline CDR1 and CDR2: SEHNR and FQNEAQ (reference sequence). CDR3 residues: CASSQTGGLGTEAFF. CDR3 nucleotides: TGTGCCAGCAGTCAAACAGGGGGCTTGGGGACTGAAGCTTTCTTT.

V gene TRBV6-5 combines with J gene TRBJ2-7; D gene ambiguous. Germline CDR1 MNHEY, CDR2 SVGAGI. CDR3 length: 13 amino acids. V shed 2 bases and J shed 3 bases, with 8 bases lying between them. CDR3 coding DNA: TGTGCCAGCAGTTACAGCGAGAGCTACGAGCAGTACTTC. Amino acid sequence: CASSYSESYEQYF.

The chain carries TRBV18 and TRBJ1-1; 8 bases align to TRBD1. The CDR3 totals 17 residues. CDR1 is KGHSH and CDR2 is LQKENI in the germline V gene. V dropped 0 bases and J dropped 8; count of bases not matched to a gene: 14. CDR3 nucleotides: TGTGCCAGCTCACCACCAGGGCTGGGGACAGGTTTGAAAGAAGCTTTCTTT. Translated: CASSPPGLGTGLKEAFF. Complete variable domain (other parts from reference TRBV18 and TRBJ1-1): NAGVMQNPRHLVRRRGQEARLRCSPMKGHSHVYWYRQLPEEGLKFMVYLQKENIIDESGMPKERFSAEFPKEGPSILRIQQVVRGDSAAYFCASSPPGLGTGLKEAFFGQGTRLTVV.

This chain connects TRBV25-1 to TRBJ2-7, with a weak D call TRBD2 (6 bases). This CDR3 has 14 amino acids. Germline assignment: CDR1 MGHDK and CDR2 SYGVNS. With 3 bases removed from V and 1 base from J, the gap between germline ends came to 10 bases. CDR3 in amino acids: CASSDEEGSYEQYF. The CDR3 DNA reads TGTGCCAGCAGTGATGAGGAGGGGTCCTACGAGCAGTACTTC.

V gene TRBV19 combines with J gene TRBJ2-1; 8 nucleotides line up with TRBD2. The CDR3 contains 14 residues. The germline gives CDR1 LNHDA, CDR2 SQIVND (reference sequence). V lost 2 bases, J lost 8 bases, and 5 bases stayed unmatched. This CDR3 reads CASSISGGSDEQFF. The CDR3 DNA follows: TGTGCCAGTAGTATAAGCGGGGGCTCTGATGAGCAGTTCTTC.

J is TRBJ1-3 and V is TRBV10-2; 8 nucleotides align to TRBD1. The CDR3 runs 14 residues. Germline V gene lookup returns CDR1 WSHSY and CDR2 SAAADI. Unmatched junction bases numbered 1, after V lost 6 bases and J lost 0 bases. The CDR3 DNA sequence: TGCGCCAGCAGGACAGGGGACTCTGGAAACACCATATATTTT. This sequence encodes CASRTGDSGNTIYF.

The genes are TRBV6-5 and TRBJ1-2; 9 bases map to TRBD1. Germline CDR1 and CDR2: MNHEY and SVGAGI. The CDR3 has 15 residues. With 2 bases clipped from V and 8 bases from J, the junction kept 9 bases outside the gene matches. In DNA form, the CDR3 reads TGTGCCAGCAGTTACGATGGACAGGGGATTAGGGGCTACACCTTC. Protein sequence: CASSYDGQGIRGYTF.

The chain is built from TRBV18 and TRBJ1-2, with 8 bases lining up with TRBD1. V was clipped by 3 bases and J by 8 bases; unmatched bases: 8. CDR1 and CDR2 from the germline V gene are KGHSH and LQKENI. The CDR3 has 14 residues. CDR3 residues: CASSPTTGGEGYTF. CDR3 nucleotide sequence: TGTGCCAGCTCACCGACTACAGGGGGAGAGGGCTACACCTTC.

The chain employs TRBV5-4 and TRBJ2-5; D perhaps matches TRBD2 (5 bases). Trimming pared 0 bases from V and 0 bases from J, leaving 6 bases between. The germline CDR1 and CDR2 sequences are SGHNT and YYREEE (reference sequence). This CDR3 comprises 14 residues. The CDR3 DNA reads as TGTGCCAGCAGCTTGGCGGGGAACCAAGAGACCCAGTACTTC. It codes for CASSLAGNQETQYF.

The rearrangement uses TRBV4-1 and TRBJ1-1; TRBD1 matches at 7 bases. CDR3 length: 16 residues. Germline CDR1 is MGHRA and CDR2 is YSYEKL. The J segment lost 1 base and the V segment lost 4 bases, leaving 9 bases of the junction unmatched. The CDR3 region has the DNA TGCGCCAGCAGCCCAAGGGGGCGCGGGGAGAACACTGAAGCTTTCTTT. This sequence encodes CASSPRGRGENTEAFF.

The chain combines TRBV7-9 with TRBJ2-2; no clear D gene. Germline V gene lookup returns CDR1 SEHNR and CDR2 FQNEAQ (reference sequence). The V gene lost 2 bases and the J gene lost 7 bases, with 5 bases spanning the gap. The CDR3 covers 12 residues. The CDR3 loop is CASSLNHGELFF. The CDR3 coding sequence is TGTGCCAGCAGCTTAAATCACGGGGAGCTGTTTTTT.

This chain joins TRBV5-6 and TRBJ2-2, with TRBD2 identical over 12 bases. Germline CDR1 and CDR2: SGHDT and YYEEEE. The CDR3 runs 18 residues. V lost 4 bases, J lost 3 bases, and 10 bases stayed unmatched. The CDR3 loop is CASSHPASGGAYTGELFF. CDR3 in DNA: TGTGCCAGCAGCCACCCGGCTAGCGGGGGGGCTTACACCGGGGAGCTGTTTTTT.

The chain links TRBV5-6 to TRBJ1-3; D may be TRBD1 (6 bases). The CDR3 spans 14 residues. Looked up from germline, CDR1 is SGHDT and CDR2 is YYEEEE. V was shortened by 4 bases and J by 12 bases, with 20 bases between the two germline ends. CDR3 DNA sequence: TGTGCCAGCAGCCAAAAAGGACAGCGCTCCGGCATATATTTT. Protein product: CASSQKGQRSGIYF.

The rearrangement links TRBV5-8 to TRBJ1-3; tentatively, D is TRBD1 (6 bases). V lost 0 bases and J 9 bases, leaving 13 bases between the germline ends. Germline values: CDR1 SGHTS, CDR2 YDEGEE. The length of the CDR3 is 14 residues. CDR3 sequence: CASSLDGRGSTIYF. The CDR3 DNA follows: TGTGCCAGCAGCTTGGATGGCAGGGGCAGCACCATATATTTT. Drawing the rest from reference TRBV5-8 and TRBJ1-3, the complete variable domain is EAGVTQSPTHLIKTRGQQATLRCSPISGHTSVYWYQQALGLGLQFLLWYDEGEERNRGNFPPRFSGRQFPNYSSELNVNALELEDSALYLCASSLDGRGSTIYFGEGSWLTVV.

The chain couples TRBV19 to TRBJ1-4; D gene uncertain. This CDR3 spans 15 amino acids. Germline CDR1 LNHDA, CDR2 SQIVND (reference sequence). V lost 6 bases to trimming and J lost 0 bases, with 11 bases between them. The CDR3 DNA reads TGTGCCAGTAGGCCACAGCCTACAACTAATGAAAAACTGTTTTTT. This encodes CASRPQPTTNEKLFF.

The chain is built from TRBV30 and TRBJ2-2; D perhaps matches TRBD2 (6 bases). The germline CDR1 and CDR2 sequences are GTSNPN and SVGIG (reference sequence). The CDR3 is 15 residues long. The V end was cut by 3 bases, the J end by 6 bases, with 17 bases between. This CDR3 reads CAWSTRGTVAGELFF. CDR3 nucleotide sequence: TGTGCCTGGAGCACCCGAGGGACTGTCGCCGGGGAGCTGTTTTTT.

V usage is TRBV18 and J usage is TRBJ1-1; D call uncertain. Trimming left V 3 bases short and J 7 bases short, with 12 bases between. Per germline, CDR1 KGHSH and CDR2 LQKENI. This CDR3 is built from 13 residues. CDR3 bases: TGTGCCAGCTCACCTAACGAGGAGGTTGAAGCTTTCTTT. It translates to CASSPNEEVEAFF. Using reference TRBV18 and TRBJ1-1 for the parts outside the CDR3, the full variable domain is NAGVMQNPRHLVRRRGQEARLRCSPMKGHSHVYWYRQLPEEGLKFMVYLQKENIIDESGMPKERFSAEFPKEGPSILRIQQVVRGDSAAYFCASSPNEEVEAFFGQGTRLTVV.

This chain connects TRBV30 to TRBJ1-5; unclear D gene. CDR3 size: 14 residues. V was clipped by 0 bases and J by 0 bases, with 6 bases between them. Per the germline V gene, CDR1 is GTSNPN and CDR2 is SVGIG (reference sequence). The CDR3 is CAWSVLSSNQPQHF. The CDR3 DNA is TGTGCCTGGAGTGTACTGAGTAGCAATCAGCCCCAGCATTTT.

The J gene is TRBJ2-3, the V gene TRBV6-1; D is uncertain. CDR3 length: 13 residues. CDR1 MNHNS and CDR2 SASEGT come from the germline V gene. V was trimmed by 6 bases and J by 6 bases, leaving 13 bases between them. The CDR3 sequence: CASSWRKADTQYF. In nucleotides, the CDR3 is TGTGCCAGCAGCTGGAGAAAAGCGGATACGCAGTATTTT.

The chain links TRBV5-6 to TRBJ2-3; D perhaps matches TRBD1 (5 bases). The length of the CDR3 is 14 residues. The germline V gene encodes CDR1 SGHDT and CDR2 YYEEEE. V was pared by 2 bases and J by 2 bases, with 9 bases between. CDR3 nucleotides: TGTGCCAGCAGCTTTCAGGGAATCACAGATACGCAGTATTTT. Residues: CASSFQGITDTQYF.

The rearrangement links TRBV4-3 to TRBJ1-1, with no clear D. Per germline, CDR1 LGHNA and CDR2 YSLEER. The CDR3 is 15 amino acids. Trimming stripped 0 bases from V and 4 bases from J, with 12 bases between. The CDR3 sequence is CASSQEFVSGTEAFF. In DNA, the CDR3 is TGCGCCAGCAGCCAAGAATTTGTATCCGGCACTGAAGCTTTCTTT.

The chain combines TRBV28 with TRBJ2-7; the D gene is possibly TRBD2 (6 bases). The CDR3 has 14 residues. Germline V CDR1 and CDR2: MDHEN, SYDVKM. V lost 6 bases and J 2 bases, leaving 14 bases between the germline ends. The CDR3: CASSRPGDTYEQYF. DNA of the CDR3: TGTGCCAGCAGCCGACCGGGGGATACCTACGAGCAGTACTTC.

The V gene is TRBV18, the J gene TRBJ1-3; 8 bases are a match to TRBD1. V trimming: 3 bases; J trimming: 2 bases; junction bases outside the gene matches: 9. This CDR3 contains 17 residues. CDR1 and CDR2 from the germline V gene are KGHSH and LQKENI. The CDR3 sequence is CASSPTSDRGTGNTIYF. CDR3 nucleotides: TGTGCCAGCTCACCTACATCCGACAGGGGTACTGGAAACACCATATATTTT.

The V call is TRBV5-1, the J call TRBJ1-1, with D hard to call. The CDR3 length is 13 residues. The germline gives CDR1 SGHRS, CDR2 YFSETQ. Deletions cut 0 bases from V and 1 base from J, with 4 bases between. CDR3 sequence reads: CASSLGGNTEAFF. The CDR3 DNA reads as TGCGCCAGCAGCTTGGGAGGGAACACTGAAGCTTTCTTT.

The chain has TRBV6-1 and TRBJ1-5; D is possibly TRBD1 (5 bases). CDR1 and CDR2 from the germline V gene are MNHNS and SASEGT. Trimming pared 4 bases from V and 2 bases from J, leaving 9 bases between. The CDR3 totals 14 residues. CDR3 loop: CASSVQQGNQPQHF. The CDR3 DNA reads as TGTGCCAGCAGTGTCCAACAGGGCAATCAGCCCCAGCATTTT.

V is TRBV7-2 and J is TRBJ1-5; 7 bases match TRBD1. The CDR3 is 16 amino acids. The ends lost 5 bases at V and 3 bases at J; junction bases unmatched: 10. Germline CDR1 SGHTA, CDR2 FQGNSA. In DNA, the CDR3 is TGTGCCAGCAGCGAAATGGGAGGACAGGCCAATCAGCCCCAGCATTTT. This encodes CASSEMGGQANQPQHF.

The chain employs TRBV5-6 and TRBJ1-1; no clear D gene. Germline V gene sequence: CDR1 SGHDT, CDR2 YYEEEE. Trimming stripped 0 bases from V and 5 bases from J, with 17 bases between. The CDR3 has 16 amino acids. DNA for the CDR3: TGTGCCAGCAGCTTGGGGGTTCAGTGGTCGGGGACTGAAGCTTTCTTT. It codes for CASSLGVQWSGTEAFF.